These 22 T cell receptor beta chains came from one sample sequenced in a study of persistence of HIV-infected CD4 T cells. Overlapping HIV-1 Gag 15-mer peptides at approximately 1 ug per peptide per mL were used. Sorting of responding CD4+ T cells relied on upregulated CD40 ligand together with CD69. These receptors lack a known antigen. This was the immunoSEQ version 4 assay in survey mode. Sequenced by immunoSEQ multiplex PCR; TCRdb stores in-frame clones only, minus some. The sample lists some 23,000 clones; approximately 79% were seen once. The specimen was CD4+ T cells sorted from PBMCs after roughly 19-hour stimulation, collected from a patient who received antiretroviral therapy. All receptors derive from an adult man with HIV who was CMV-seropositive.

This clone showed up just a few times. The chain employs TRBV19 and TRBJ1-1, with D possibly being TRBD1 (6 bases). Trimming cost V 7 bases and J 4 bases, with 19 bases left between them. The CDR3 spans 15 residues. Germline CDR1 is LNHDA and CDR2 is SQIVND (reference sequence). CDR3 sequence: CASTQVGAPSTEAFF. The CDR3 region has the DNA TGTGCCAGTACCCAGGTGGGGGCGCCGAGCACTGAAGCTTTCTTT.

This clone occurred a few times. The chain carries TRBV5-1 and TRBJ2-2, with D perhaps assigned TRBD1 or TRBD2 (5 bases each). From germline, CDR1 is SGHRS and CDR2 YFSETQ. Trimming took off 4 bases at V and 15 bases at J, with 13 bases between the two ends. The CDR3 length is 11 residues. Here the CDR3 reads CASSAPGPVFF. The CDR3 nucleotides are TGCGCCAGCAGCGCTCCGGGACCGGTGTTTTTT.

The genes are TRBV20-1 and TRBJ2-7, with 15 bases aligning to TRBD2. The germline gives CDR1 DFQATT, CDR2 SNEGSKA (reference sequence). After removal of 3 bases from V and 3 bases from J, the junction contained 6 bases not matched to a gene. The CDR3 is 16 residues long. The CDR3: CSASGLAGGPGYEQYF. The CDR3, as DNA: TGCAGTGCTAGTGGACTAGCGGGGGGGCCCGGCTACGAGCAGTACTTC.

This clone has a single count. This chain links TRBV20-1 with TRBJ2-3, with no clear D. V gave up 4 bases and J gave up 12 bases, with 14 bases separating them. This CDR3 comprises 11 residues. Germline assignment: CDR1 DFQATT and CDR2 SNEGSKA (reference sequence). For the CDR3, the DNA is TGCAGTGCTACTAAGGACCGGGCCCAGTATTTT. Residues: CSATKDRAQYF.

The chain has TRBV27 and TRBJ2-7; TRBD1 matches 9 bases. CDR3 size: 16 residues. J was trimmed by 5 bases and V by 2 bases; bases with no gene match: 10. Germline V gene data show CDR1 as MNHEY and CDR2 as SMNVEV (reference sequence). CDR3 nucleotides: TGTGCCAGCAGTTTAAGTGTGGGACAGGGTACCCACGAGCAGTACTTC. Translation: CASSLSVGQGTHEQYF.

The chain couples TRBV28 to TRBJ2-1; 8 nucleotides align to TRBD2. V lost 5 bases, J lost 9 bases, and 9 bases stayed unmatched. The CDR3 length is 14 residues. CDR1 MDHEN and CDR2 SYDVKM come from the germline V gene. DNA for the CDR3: TGTGCCAGCAGTGCAACTAGCGGCAAAAGTGAGCAGTTCTTC. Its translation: CASSATSGKSEQFF.

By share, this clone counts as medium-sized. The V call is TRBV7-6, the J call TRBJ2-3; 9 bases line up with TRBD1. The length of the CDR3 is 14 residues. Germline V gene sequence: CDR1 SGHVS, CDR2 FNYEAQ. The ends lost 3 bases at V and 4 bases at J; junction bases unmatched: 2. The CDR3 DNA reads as TGTGCCAGCAGCTTTAACAGGGGGCCAGATACGCAGTATTTT. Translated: CASSFNRGPDTQYF.

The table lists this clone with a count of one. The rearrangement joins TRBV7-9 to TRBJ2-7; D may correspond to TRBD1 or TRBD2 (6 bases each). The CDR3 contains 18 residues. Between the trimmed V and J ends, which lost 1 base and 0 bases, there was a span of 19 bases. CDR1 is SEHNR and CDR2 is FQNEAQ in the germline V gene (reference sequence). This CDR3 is CASSLVRAGGFSSYEQYF. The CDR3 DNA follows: TGTGCCAGCAGCTTAGTAAGGGCCGGGGGCTTTAGCTCCTACGAGCAGTACTTC.

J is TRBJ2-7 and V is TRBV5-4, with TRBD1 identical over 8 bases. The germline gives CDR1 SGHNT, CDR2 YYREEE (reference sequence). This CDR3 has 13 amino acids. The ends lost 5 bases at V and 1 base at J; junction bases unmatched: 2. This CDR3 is CASSTGGSYEQYF. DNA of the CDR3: TGTGCCAGCAGTACAGGGGGGTCCTACGAGCAGTACTTC.

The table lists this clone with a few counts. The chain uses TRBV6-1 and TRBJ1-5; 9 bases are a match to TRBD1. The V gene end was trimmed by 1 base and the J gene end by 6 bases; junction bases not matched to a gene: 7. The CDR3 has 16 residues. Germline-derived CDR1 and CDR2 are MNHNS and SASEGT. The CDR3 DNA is TGTGCCAGCAGTGAAGTCTGGACAGGGGCGGCTCAGCCCCAGCATTTT. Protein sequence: CASSEVWTGAAQPQHF.

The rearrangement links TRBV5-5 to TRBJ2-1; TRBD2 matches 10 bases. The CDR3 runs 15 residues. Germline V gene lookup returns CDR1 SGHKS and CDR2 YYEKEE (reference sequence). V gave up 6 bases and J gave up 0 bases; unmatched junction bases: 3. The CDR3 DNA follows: TGTGCCAGCACTGCTAGCGGGGGCTCCTACAATGAGCAGTTCTTC. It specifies CASTASGGSYNEQFF.

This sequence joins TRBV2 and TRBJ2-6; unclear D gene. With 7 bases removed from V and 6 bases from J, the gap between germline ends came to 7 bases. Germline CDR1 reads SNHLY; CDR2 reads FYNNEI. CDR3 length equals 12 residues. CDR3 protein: CASTFEANVLTF. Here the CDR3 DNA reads TGTGCCAGCACCTTTGAGGCCAACGTCCTGACTTTC.

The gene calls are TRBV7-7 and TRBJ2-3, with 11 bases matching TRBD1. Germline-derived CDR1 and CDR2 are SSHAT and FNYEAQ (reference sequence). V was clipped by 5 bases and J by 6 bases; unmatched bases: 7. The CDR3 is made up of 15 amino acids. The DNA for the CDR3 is TGTGCCAGCAGCCCCGGACAGGGGGCGTTTGATACGCAGTATTTT. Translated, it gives CASSPGQGAFDTQYF.

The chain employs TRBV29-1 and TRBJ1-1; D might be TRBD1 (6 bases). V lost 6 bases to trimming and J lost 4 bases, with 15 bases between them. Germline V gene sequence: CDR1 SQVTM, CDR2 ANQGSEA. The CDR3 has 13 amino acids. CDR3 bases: TGCAGCGTACTACAGGGCTGGGGCACTGAAGCTTTCTTT. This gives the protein CSVLQGWGTEAFF.

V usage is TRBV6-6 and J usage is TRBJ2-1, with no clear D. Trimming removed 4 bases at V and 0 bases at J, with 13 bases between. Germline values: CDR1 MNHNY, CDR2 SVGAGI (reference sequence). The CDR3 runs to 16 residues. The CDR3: CASSSGRPSSYNEQFF. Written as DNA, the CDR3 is TGTGCCAGCAGTTCCGGACGCCCGAGCTCCTACAATGAGCAGTTCTTC.

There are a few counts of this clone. CDR3 nucleotides: TGTGCCAGCAGCCAAGCCGGACAGAAAATTGGAAACACCATATATTTT. Encoded protein: CASSQAGQKIGNTIYF. The chain combines TRBV14 with TRBJ1-3; TRBD1 is a possible D gene (6 bases). The CDR3 contains 16 residues. V was trimmed by 1 base and J by 3 bases, leaving 13 bases between them. The germline gives CDR1 SGHDN, CDR2 FVKESK.

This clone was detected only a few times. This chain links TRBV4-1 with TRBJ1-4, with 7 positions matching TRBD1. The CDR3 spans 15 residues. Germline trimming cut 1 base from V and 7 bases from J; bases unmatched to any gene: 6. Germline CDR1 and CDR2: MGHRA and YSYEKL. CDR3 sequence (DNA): TGCGCCAGCAGCCAAGGAGACAGGGACGCTGAAAAACTGTTTTTT. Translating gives CASSQGDRDAEKLFF.

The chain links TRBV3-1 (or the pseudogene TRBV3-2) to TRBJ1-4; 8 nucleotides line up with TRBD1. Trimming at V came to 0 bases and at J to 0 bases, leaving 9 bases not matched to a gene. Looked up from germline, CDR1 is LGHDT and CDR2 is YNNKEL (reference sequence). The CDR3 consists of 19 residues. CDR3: CASSQDLGQGQATNEKLFF. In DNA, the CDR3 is TGTGCCAGCAGCCAAGATCTAGGACAGGGCCAAGCAACTAATGAAAAACTGTTTTTT.

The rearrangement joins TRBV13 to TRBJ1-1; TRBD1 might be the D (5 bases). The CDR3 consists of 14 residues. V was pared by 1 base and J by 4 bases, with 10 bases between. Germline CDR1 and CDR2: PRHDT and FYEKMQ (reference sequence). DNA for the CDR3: TGTGCCAGCAGCTTAGCTCGGGGGGTCACTGAAGCTTTCTTT. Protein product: CASSLARGVTEAFF.

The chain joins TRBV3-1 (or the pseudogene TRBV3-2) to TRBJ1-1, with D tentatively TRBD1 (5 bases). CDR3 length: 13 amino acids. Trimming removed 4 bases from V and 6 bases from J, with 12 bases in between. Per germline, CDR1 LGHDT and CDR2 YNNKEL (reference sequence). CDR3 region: CASSLRGVPEAFF. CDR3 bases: TGTGCCAGCAGCCTAAGAGGGGTGCCTGAAGCTTTCTTT.

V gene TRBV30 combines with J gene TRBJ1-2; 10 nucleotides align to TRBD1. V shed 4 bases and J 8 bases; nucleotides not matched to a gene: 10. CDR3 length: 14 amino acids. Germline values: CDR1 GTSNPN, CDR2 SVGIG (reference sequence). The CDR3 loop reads CAWIGTGVSRGYTF. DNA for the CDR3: TGTGCCTGGATTGGGACAGGGGTGTCACGCGGCTACACCTTC.

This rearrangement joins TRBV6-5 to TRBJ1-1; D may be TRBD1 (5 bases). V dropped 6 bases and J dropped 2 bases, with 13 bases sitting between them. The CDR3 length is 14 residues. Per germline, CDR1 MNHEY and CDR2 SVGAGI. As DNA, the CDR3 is TGTGCCAGCAGACTAGGCGGGGGAAACACTGAAGCTTTCTTT. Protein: CASRLGGGNTEAFF.